This entry lists 7 T cell receptor beta chains sequenced from one sample in a study of T cells after yellow fever vaccination. Via MiXCR, TCRdb re-called the 5' RACE reads, giving one row per CDR3 protein. The table records approximately 610,000 distinct CDR3 sequences, roughly a sixth of them present only once. Here the sequenced sample was PBMCs, taken 5 days after the first yellow fever vaccination. Receptors originate from a man between 18 and 29 years old who received the YFV17D yellow fever vaccine.

The chain combines TRBV6-2 or TRBV6-3 with TRBJ1-1; no clear D. The CDR3 spans 14 residues. Germline V lookup: CDR1 MNHEY, CDR2 SVGEGT. The V end lost 4 bases, the J end lost 1 base, and 10 bases lay between the germline ends. The CDR3, as DNA: TGTGCCAGCAGTTCCGCCACACGGAACACTGAAGCTTTCTTT. It encodes CASSSATRNTEAFF.

CDR3 DNA: TGCGCCAGCAGCTCGTCACTGACAGGCAACACTGAAGCTTTCTTT. Translation: CASSSSLTGNTEAFF. This chain joins TRBV5-1 and TRBJ1-1; D is perhaps TRBD1 (6 bases). The V and J ends lost 3 bases and 2 bases respectively, with 14 bases between them. Germline loops: CDR1 SGHRS, CDR2 YFSETQ. The length of the CDR3 is 15 residues.

The chain links TRBV28 to TRBJ2-7; TRBD1 is a possible D gene (6 bases). V dropped 7 bases and J dropped 2 bases, with 15 bases sitting between them. Germline values: CDR1 MDHEN, CDR2 SYDVKM. CDR3 length equals 14 residues. The CDR3 nucleotides are TGTGCCAGCACCTTGGGGGCTCCTGCCTACGAGCAGTACTTC. This sequence encodes CASTLGAPAYEQYF.

This chain connects TRBV7-9 to TRBJ2-5; TRBD2 might be the D (5 bases). Per the germline V gene, CDR1 is SEHNR and CDR2 is FQNEAQ (reference sequence). The CDR3 runs to 13 residues. V lost 1 base, J lost 7 bases, and 10 bases lay in between. The DNA of the CDR3 is TGTGCCAGCAGCTTAGAAACCCGGGGGACCCAGTACTTC. This encodes CASSLETRGTQYF. Based on the CDR3 plus reference TRBV7-9 and TRBJ2-5, the full variable domain is DTGVSQNPRHKITKRGQNVTFRCDPISEHNRLYWYRQTLGQGPEFLTYFQNEAQLEKSRLLSDRFSAERPKGSFSTLEIQRTEQGDSAMYLCASSLETRGTQYFGPGTRLLVL.

The gene calls are TRBV5-7 and TRBJ2-7, with 12 positions matching TRBD1. TRBV5-7 is an ORF, with its function uncertain. The ends lost 0 bases at V and 4 bases at J; junction bases unmatched: 8. This CDR3 has 17 amino acids. CDR3 sequence: CASSLGSGTGGSYEQYV. As DNA, the CDR3 is TGTGCCAGCAGCTTGGGTTCCGGGACAGGGGGCTCGTACGAGCAGTACGTC.

The V call is TRBV3-1, the J call TRBJ2-1, with 9 bases matching TRBD2. The ends lost 6 bases at V and 7 bases at J; junction bases unmatched: 4. This CDR3 is 13 amino acids long. From germline, CDR1 is LGHDT and CDR2 YNNKEL (reference sequence). The CDR3 bases are TGTGCCAGCAGAGGACTAGCGTGGAATGAGCAGTTCTTC. Translated, it gives CASRGLAWNEQFF.

The chain joins TRBV7-6 to TRBJ2-3; 9 bases are a match to TRBD2. The germline V gene encodes CDR1 SGHVS and CDR2 FNYEAQ. The CDR3 is 16 residues long. V lost 5 bases, J lost 4 bases, and 10 bases stayed unmatched. Here the CDR3 reads CASSHFAGGQADTQYF. The CDR3 bases are TGTGCCAGCAGCCACTTCGCGGGGGGGCAGGCAGATACGCAGTATTTT.